Detailed here is one TCR beta chain. No cognate antigen has been identified for it. Base qualities were left out, and no much larger clone turns up one base away. Patients with a history of autoimmune disease or receiving systemic immunosuppression were excluded from the trial. Peripheral blood for TCR sequencing was collected from all dose cohorts at baseline, on cycle 4 day 1, and on cycle 7 day 1. The samples were drawn from a first-in-human, open-label, multicenter phase I dose-escalation trial of ivuxolimab. The trial enrolled adults with locally advanced or metastatic head and neck squamous cell, hepatocellular, melanoma or renal cell carcinoma. CD4+ and CD8+ T cells were sorted separately from peripheral blood before TCR sequencing. The entry originates in a study of OX40 agonist ivuxolimab in advanced cancers. About the investigation overall: Ivuxolimab, which targeted the costimulatory receptor OX40 (CD134), was an agonistic, fully human IgG2 monoclonal antibody. Patients were allowed to have had prior anti-PD-1, anti-PD-L1 or anti-CTLA-4 therapy, and 40% to 45% of the dose-escalation patients had previously received checkpoint inhibitors. The paper describes the monotherapy dose-escalation part (N ≈ 49 patients) of the phase I trial of ivuxolimab. A male proportion of roughly 80% and a mean age of roughly 55 years, ranging from 23 to 79, were recorded for the dose-escalation cohort. Three dose-escalation patients achieved partial responses, one with hepatocellular carcinoma and two with cutaneous melanoma. The purpose of peripheral TCRbeta sequencing was to test whether ivuxolimab changed TCR sequence diversity and led to clonal T-cell expansion. Of the roughly 51 patients in dose escalation, about 20 had hepatocellular carcinoma, approximately 15 had melanoma, 9 had renal cell carcinoma and 9 had head and neck cancer. Intravenous ivuxolimab was administered to patients every 2 weeks at six dose levels: 0.01, 0.1, 0.3, 1.5, 3 and 10 mg/kg.

Genomic DNA was extracted from sorted cells for sequencing of the TCRbeta CDR3 region. TCRbeta CDR3 regions were sequenced using the immunoSEQ Assay. Sourced from immuneACCESS, this table was stored by TCRdb with only in-frame sequences that have V and J called. A share of the clones is absent; for the studies checked, an unresolved V gene accounts for under half, and the remainder has no known explanation. This sample lists 37,000 or so clones; roughly 84% were detected once. Clones ranked in the top ten supply roughly 19% of the sample. What the research found in general, with its limitations: Low levels of normalized T-cell clonal expansion were also shown by some nonresponding patients. In the 0.1-3.0 mg/kg groups, partial responders had among the lowest normalized peripheral clonal expansion, particularly in CD8+ T cells. The antigen specificity of the peripheral T cells that underwent clonal expansion was not determined. After ivuxolimab, more expanded clones were found on average in CD8+ T cells than in CD4+ T cells. At doses of 0.1 to 3.0 mg/kg, clonal expansion of both CD4+ and CD8+ T cells in blood was seen between baseline and week 6.

The germline V gene specifies SNHLY as CDR1 and FYNNEI as CDR2. V and J are truncated by 3 bases and 10 bases respectively, leaving an intervening sequence of 13 bases. The CDR3 runs 14 residues from the cysteine to the phenylalanine. Only CDR3 DNA remains: 42 bases, in frame from the first base. The specimen comprised CD4+ or CD8+ T cells sorted from blood, sampled in a trial of the OX40 agonist ivuxolimab. The V and J segments used are TRBV2 and TRBJ1-6; TRBD1 is perhaps the D gene, given 6 matching bases. This receptor was identified in an adult with an advanced solid tumor such as melanoma, head and neck, liver or kidney cancer. The CDR3 region reads CASSEVNRESPLHF. At the DNA level, the sequence is TGTGCCAGCAGTGAGGTAAACAGGGAGTCACCCCTCCACTTT.